Included here is one T cell receptor beta chain sequence, with context. Its target is unknown. This specimen comes from a study of CD8+ T cells in alopecia areata. Overall study results and limits: Scalp samples also contribute reads from the resident alphabeta T cells found in normal skin. Clarity of TCR sharing across patients fell short of that in mice, possibly HLA-related.

RNA was extracted and reverse transcribed into cDNA as the sequencing template. Here immunoSEQ multiplex PCR was the method, and the copy in TCRdb shows in-frame clones only, minus some. The repertoire holds hundreds of thousands of clones, with about 68% as singletons. The receptor's source is a human donor with alopecia areata. The sample consisted of CD4+ T cells sorted from blood, taken at week 0.

The CDR3 loop is CASSDMGGNTDTQYF. In nucleotides, the CDR3 is TGTGCCAGCAGTGATATGGGCGGTAACACAGATACGCAGTATTTT. The V call is TRBV25-1, the J call TRBJ2-3; D is unclear. Germline CDR1 reads MGHDK; CDR2 reads SYGVNS. This CDR3 contains 15 residues. The ends were cut back, 3 bases at V and 2 bases at J, with 12 bases in the middle.